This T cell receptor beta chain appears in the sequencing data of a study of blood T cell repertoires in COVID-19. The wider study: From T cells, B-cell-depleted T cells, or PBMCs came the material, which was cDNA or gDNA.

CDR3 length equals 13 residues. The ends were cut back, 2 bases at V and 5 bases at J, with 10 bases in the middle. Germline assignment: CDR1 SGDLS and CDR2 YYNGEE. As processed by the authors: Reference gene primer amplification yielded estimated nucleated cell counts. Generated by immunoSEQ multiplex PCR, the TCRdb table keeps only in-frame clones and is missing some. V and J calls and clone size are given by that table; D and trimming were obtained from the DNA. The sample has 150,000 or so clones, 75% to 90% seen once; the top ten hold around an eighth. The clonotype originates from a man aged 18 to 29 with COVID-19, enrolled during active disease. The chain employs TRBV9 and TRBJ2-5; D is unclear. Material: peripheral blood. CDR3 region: CASSVTVSETQYF. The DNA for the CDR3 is TGTGCCAGCAGCGTTACAGTTTCGGAGACCCAGTACTTC.